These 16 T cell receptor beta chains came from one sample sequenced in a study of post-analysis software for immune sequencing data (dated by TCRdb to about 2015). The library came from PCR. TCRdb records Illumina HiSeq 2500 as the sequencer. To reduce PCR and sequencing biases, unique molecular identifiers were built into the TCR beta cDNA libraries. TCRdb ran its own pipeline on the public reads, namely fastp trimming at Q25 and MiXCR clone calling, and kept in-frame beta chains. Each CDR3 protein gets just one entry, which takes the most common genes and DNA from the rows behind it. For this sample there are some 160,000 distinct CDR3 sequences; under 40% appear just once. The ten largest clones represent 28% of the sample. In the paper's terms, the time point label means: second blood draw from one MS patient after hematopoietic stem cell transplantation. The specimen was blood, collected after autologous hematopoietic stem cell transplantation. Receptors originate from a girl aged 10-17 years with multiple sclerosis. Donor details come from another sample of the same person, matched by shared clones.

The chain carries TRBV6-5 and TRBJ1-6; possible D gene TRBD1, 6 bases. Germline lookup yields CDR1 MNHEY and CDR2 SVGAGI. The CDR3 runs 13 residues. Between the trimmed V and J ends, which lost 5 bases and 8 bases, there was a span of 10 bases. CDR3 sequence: CASSLRTDSPLHF. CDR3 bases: TGTGCCAGCAGTCTCCGGACAGATTCACCCCTCCACTTT.

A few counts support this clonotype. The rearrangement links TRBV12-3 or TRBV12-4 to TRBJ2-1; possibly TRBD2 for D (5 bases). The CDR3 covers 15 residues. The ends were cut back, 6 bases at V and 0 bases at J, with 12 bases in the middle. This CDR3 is CASRGRGRSYNEQFF. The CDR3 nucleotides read TGTGCCAGCAGGGGGAGAGGACGCTCCTACAATGAGCAGTTCTTC.

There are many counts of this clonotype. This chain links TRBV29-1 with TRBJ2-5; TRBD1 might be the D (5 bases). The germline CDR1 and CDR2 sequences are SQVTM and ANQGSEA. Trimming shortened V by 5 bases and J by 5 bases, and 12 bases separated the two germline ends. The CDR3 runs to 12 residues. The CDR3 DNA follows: TGCAGCGTTCCAGCAGGGCGGGAGACCCAGTACTTC. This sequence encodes CSVPAGRETQYF.

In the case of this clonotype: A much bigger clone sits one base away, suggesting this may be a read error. This chain's CDR3 is CNVEIVGTGYSEQYF. CDR3 DNA: TGCAACGTTGAAATCGTGGGGACAGGGTATAGCGAGCAGTACTTC. The V call is TRBV29-1, the J call TRBJ2-5, with 9 bases lining up with TRBD1. The assigned J gene may be wrong: the sequence end matches TRBJ2-7 better. CDR3 length equals 15 residues. Germline values: CDR1 SQVTM, CDR2 ANQGSEA.

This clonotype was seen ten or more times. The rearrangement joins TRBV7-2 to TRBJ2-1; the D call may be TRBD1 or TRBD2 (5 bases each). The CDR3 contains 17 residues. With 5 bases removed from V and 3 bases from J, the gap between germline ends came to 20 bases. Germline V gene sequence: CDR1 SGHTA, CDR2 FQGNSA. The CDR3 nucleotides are TGTGCCAGCAGCCCGAGAGATGGGGCCGGGGACTACAATGAGCAGTTCTTC. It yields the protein CASSPRDGAGDYNEQFF. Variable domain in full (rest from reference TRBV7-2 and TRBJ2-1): GAGVSQSPSNKVTEKGKDVELRCDPISGHTALYWYRQSLGQGLEFLIYFQGNSAPDKSGLPSDRFSAERTGGSVSTLTIQRTQQEDSAVYLCASSPRDGAGDYNEQFFGPGTRLTVL.

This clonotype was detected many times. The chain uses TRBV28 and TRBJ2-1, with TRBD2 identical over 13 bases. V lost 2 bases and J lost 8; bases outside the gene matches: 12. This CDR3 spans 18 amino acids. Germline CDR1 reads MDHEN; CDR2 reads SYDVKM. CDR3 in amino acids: CASSLVGLAGVGGYEQFF. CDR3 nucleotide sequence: TGTGCCAGCAGTTTAGTAGGACTAGCGGGAGTAGGGGGGTATGAGCAGTTCTTC.

In DNA form, the CDR3 reads TGTGCCAGCAGCCCCGGGACTACCAAAAACATTCAGTACTTC. Protein product: CASSPGTTKNIQYF. The gene calls are TRBV11-3 and TRBJ2-4, with 7 bases aligning to TRBD2. Germline CDR1 is SGHNT and CDR2 is YENEEA. Unmatched junction bases numbered 3, after V lost 5 bases and J lost 2 bases. The length of the CDR3 is 14 residues.

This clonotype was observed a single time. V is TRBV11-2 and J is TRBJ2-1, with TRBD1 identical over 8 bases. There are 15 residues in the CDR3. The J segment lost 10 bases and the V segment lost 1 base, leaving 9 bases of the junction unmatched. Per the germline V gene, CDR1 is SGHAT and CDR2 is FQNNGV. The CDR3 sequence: CASSLVGTGDPEQFF. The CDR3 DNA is TGTGCCAGCAGCTTAGTAGGGACAGGAGACCCGGAGCAGTTCTTC.

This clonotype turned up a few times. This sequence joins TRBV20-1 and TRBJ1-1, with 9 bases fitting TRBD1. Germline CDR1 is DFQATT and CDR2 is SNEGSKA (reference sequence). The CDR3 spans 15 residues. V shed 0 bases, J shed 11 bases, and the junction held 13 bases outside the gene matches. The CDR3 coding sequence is TGCAGTGCTAGAGATGGGGGACAGGGTTATAAGGGGGCTTTCTTT. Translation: CSARDGGQGYKGAFF.

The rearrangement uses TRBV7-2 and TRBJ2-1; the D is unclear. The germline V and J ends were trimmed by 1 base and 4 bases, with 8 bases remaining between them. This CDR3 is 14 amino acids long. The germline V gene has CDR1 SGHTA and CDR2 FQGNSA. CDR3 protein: CASSLGFYYNEQFF. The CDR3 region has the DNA TGTGCCAGCAGCTTAGGATTTTATTACAATGAGCAGTTCTTC.

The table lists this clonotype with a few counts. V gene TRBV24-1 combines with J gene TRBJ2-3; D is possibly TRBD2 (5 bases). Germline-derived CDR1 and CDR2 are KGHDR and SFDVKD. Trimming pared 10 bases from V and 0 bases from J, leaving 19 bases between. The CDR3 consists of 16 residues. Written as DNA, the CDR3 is TGTGCCACGACTTCCGGGAAAGGGCTTAGCACAGATACGCAGTATTTT. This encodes CATTSGKGLSTDTQYF.

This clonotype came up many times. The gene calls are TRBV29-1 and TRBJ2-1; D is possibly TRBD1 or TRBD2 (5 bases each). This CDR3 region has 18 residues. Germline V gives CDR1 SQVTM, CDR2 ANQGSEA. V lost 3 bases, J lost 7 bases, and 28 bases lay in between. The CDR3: CSVDGVSTDPGLSNEQFF. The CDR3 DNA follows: TGCAGCGTTGATGGTGTGTCAACTGACCCGGGGCTCAGTAATGAGCAGTTCTTC.

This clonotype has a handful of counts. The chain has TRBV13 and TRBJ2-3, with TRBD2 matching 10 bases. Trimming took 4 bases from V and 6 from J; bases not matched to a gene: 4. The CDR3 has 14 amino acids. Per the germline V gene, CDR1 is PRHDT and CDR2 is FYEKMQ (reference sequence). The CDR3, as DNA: TGTGCCAGCAGCTCACTAGCGGGAACCGATACGCAGTATTTT. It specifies CASSSLAGTDTQYF. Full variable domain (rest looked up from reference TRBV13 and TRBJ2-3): AAGVIQSPRHLIKEKRETATLKCYPIPRHDTVYWYQQGPGQDPQFLISFYEKMQSDKGSIPDRFSAQQFSDYHSELNMSSLELGDSALYFCASSSLAGTDTQYFGPGTRLTVL.

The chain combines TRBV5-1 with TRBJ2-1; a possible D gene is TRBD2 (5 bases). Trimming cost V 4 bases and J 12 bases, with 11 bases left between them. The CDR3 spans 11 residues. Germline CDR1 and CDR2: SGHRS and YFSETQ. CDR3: CASSNPRGQFF. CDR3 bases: TGCGCCAGCAGCAACCCCCGGGGGCAGTTCTTC.

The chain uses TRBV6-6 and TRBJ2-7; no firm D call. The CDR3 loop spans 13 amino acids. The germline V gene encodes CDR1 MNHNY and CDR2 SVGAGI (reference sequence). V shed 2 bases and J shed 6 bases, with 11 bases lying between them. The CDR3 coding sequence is TGTGCCAGCAGTTACGGACCCGGGTTCGAGCAGTACTTC. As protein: CASSYGPGFEQYF.

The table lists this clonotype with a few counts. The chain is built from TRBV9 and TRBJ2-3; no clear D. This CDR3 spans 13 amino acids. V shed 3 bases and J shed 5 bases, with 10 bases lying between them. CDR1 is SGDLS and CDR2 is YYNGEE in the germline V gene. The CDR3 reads CASSALTLDTQYF. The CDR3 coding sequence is TGTGCCAGCAGCGCCTTGACACTAGATACGCAGTATTTT.